This T cell receptor (beta chain) was identified during a study of T cells after yellow fever vaccination. Background on the study: Fractions low in cell number were prepared with SMART-Seq v4 Ultra Low Input.

This clonotype occurred a few times. The antigen is undetermined. General study findings and limits: Researchers cautioned that FACS-sorted repertoires could harbor abundant clonotypes contaminating from the bulk population.

They built TCR cDNA with 5'RACE template switching, a step that put in a universal primer site and UMIs. Via MiXCR, TCRdb re-called the 5' RACE reads, giving one row per CDR3 protein. In the table there are 360,000 or so distinct CDR3 sequences, approximately 10% of which are singletons. This specimen was PBMCs, taken on the day of the first yellow fever vaccination. The source of this sequence is a man aged 18 to 30 who received the YFV17D yellow fever vaccine.

The CDR3 loop reads CATGQGADGYTF. In nucleotides, the CDR3 is TGTGCCACGGGACAGGGGGCAGACGGCTACACCTTC. The chain has TRBV15 and TRBJ1-2; 12 positions agree with TRBD1. From germline, CDR1 is LNHNV and CDR2 YYDKDF (reference sequence). CDR3 length equals 12 residues. The V gene end was trimmed by 9 bases and the J gene end by 8 bases; junction bases not matched to a gene: 4.